The 3 T cell receptor beta chains below were found in one sample sequenced in a study of blood T cells in healthy people across ages. Together with a sample-barcoded 5' primer, a J-beta primer mix was included in a second PCR lasting about 6 to 11 cycles. Each CDR3 protein gets one entry after TCRdb re-called the 5' RACE reads with MiXCR. The sample contains about a million distinct CDR3 sequences, about 48% of which appear only once. Sequenced sample: blood. The receptor set was obtained from a man aged 25-45 years in good health.

The chain combines TRBV5-6 with TRBJ2-2; 9 bases line up with TRBD2. Germline trimming cut 4 bases from V and 0 bases from J; bases unmatched to any gene: 7. Per germline, CDR1 SGHDT and CDR2 YYEEEE. The CDR3 is made up of 17 amino acids. The DNA for the CDR3 is TGTGCCAGCAGCGTGGGTTCTAGCGGGGCGAACACCGGGGAGCTGTTTTTT. Amino acids: CASSVGSSGANTGELFF.

The CDR3 region is CASSLKRGLSNEQFF. CDR3 in DNA: TGTGCCAGCAGTTTAAAGAGGGGTTTATCCAATGAGCAGTTCTTC. The rearrangement joins TRBV27 to TRBJ2-1, with D perhaps matching TRBD1 or TRBD2 (5 bases each). Trimming removed 2 bases from V and 6 bases from J, with 14 bases in between. The CDR3 spans 15 residues. Germline V gene lookup returns CDR1 MNHEY and CDR2 SMNVEV (reference sequence).

In its sample, this clonotype was seen a few times. V gene TRBV3-1 combines with J gene TRBJ2-7, with TRBD2 matching 9 bases. Germline V CDR1 and CDR2: LGHDT, YNNKEL (reference sequence). The CDR3 extends over 16 amino acids. J gave up 2 bases and V 0 bases, and 5 bases lay outside the gene matches. This CDR3 reads CASSQDGLARTYEQYF. For the CDR3, the DNA is TGTGCCAGCAGCCAAGATGGACTAGCGAGGACCTACGAGCAGTACTTC.